The 8 T cell receptor beta chains presented below share a single source sample, sequenced in a study of blood T cell repertoires in COVID-19. Produced via immunoSEQ multiplex PCR; TCRdb's table is partial and in-frame only. The repertoire holds around 400,000 clones, with around 90% as singletons. What was sequenced was peripheral blood. These TCRs come from a man between 40 and 49 years old with acute or convalescent COVID-19.

In DNA form, the CDR3 reads TGTGCCTGGAGTGTAGAGGCGAACACTGAAGCTTTCTTT. Its protein is CAWSVEANTEAFF. The chain employs TRBV30 and TRBJ1-1; the D is unclear. The CDR3 totals 13 residues. V lost 0 bases to trimming and J lost 1 base, with 6 bases between them. Per germline, CDR1 GTSNPN and CDR2 SVGIG (reference sequence). Looking up the rest from reference TRBV30 and TRBJ1-1 gives the full variable domain: SQTIHQWPATLVQPVGSPLSLECTVEGTSNPNLYWYRQAAGRGLQLLFYSVGIGQISSEVPQNLSASRPQDRQFILSSKKLLLSDSGFYLCAWSVEANTEAFFGQGTRLTVV.

This rearrangement joins TRBV10-3 to TRBJ1-6, with a possible D match to TRBD1 (6 bases). Germline V gene data show CDR1 as ENHRY and CDR2 as SYGVKD. CDR3 length: 15 residues. V lost 3 bases and J 7 bases, leaving 13 bases between the germline ends. The CDR3 nucleotides are TGTGCCATCAGTGAAGGGGGTTCATCAAATTCACCCCTCCACTTT. Translating gives CAISEGGSSNSPLHF.

The gene calls are TRBV9 and TRBJ1-2; maybe TRBD1 (5 bases). Per the germline V gene, CDR1 is SGDLS and CDR2 is YYNGEE. The CDR3 contains 14 residues. Trimming took 1 base from V and 5 from J, leaving 12 bases between them. The CDR3 sequence: CASSVQGAGYGYTF. In DNA, the CDR3 is TGTGCCAGCAGCGTACAAGGGGCCGGATATGGCTACACCTTC.

The chain joins TRBV9 to TRBJ1-6, with a possible D match to TRBD1 (5 bases). The length of the CDR3 is 15 residues. The V and J ends lost 3 bases and 2 bases respectively, with 9 bases between them. Germline V lookup: CDR1 SGDLS, CDR2 YYNGEE. The CDR3 loop is CASSAGTAYNSPLHF. CDR3 DNA sequence: TGTGCCAGCAGCGCGGGGACTGCCTATAATTCACCCCTCCACTTT.

This sequence joins TRBV28 and TRBJ2-7; 7 nucleotides agree with TRBD2. Germline V lookup: CDR1 MDHEN, CDR2 SYDVKM. V lost 1 base, J lost 3 bases, and 12 bases stayed unmatched. CDR3 size: 17 residues. CDR3 DNA: TGTGCCAGCAGTTTATTCGAGTTAGCGGGTAAGGACTACGAGCAGTACTTC. Its translation: CASSLFELAGKDYEQYF.

V is TRBV23-1 and J is TRBJ1-5; D not certain. TRBV23-1 is an ORF, with its function uncertain. The CDR3 is made up of 15 amino acids. V was clipped by 0 bases and J by 5 bases, with 11 bases between them. The CDR3 nucleotides are TGCGCCAGCAGTCAATCGGAGGAGGGATATCAGCCCCAGCATTTT. Amino acid sequence: CASSQSEEGYQPQHF.

This chain links TRBV7-3 with TRBJ2-1; 7 nucleotides line up with TRBD1. This CDR3 has 17 residues. Germline V CDR1 and CDR2: SGHTA, FQGTGA. The ends lost 1 base at V and 1 base at J; junction bases unmatched: 7. The CDR3 sequence: CASSLSYETGSYNEQFF. CDR3 nucleotide sequence: TGTGCCAGCAGCTTAAGTTACGAGACAGGGTCCTACAATGAGCAGTTCTTC.

This chain uses TRBV11-2 with TRBJ2-1; D is undetermined. The CDR3 covers 13 residues. The germline CDR1 and CDR2 sequences are SGHAT and FQNNGV. The V end was cut by 3 bases, the J end by 4 bases, with 7 bases between. The CDR3 DNA reads as TGTGCCAGCAGCTTTACAGATTACAATGAGCAGTTCTTC. Amino acid sequence: CASSFTDYNEQFF.